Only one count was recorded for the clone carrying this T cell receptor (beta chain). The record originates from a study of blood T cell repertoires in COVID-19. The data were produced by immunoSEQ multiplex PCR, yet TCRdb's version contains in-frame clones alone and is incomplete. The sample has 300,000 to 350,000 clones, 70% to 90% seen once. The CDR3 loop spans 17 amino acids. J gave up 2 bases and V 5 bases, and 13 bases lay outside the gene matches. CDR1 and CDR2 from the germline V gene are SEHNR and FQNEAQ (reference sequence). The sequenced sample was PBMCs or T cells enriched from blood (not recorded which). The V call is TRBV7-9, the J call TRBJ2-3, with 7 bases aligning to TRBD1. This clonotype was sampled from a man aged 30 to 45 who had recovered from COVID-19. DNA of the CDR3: TGTGCCAGCAGCGAAGGGGGCAATCGGGTCTACACAGATACGCAGTATTTT. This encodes CASSEGGNRVYTDTQYF.